Here is one T cell receptor (beta chain) with its context. There are many counts of this clonotype. This receptor's antigen is unknown. The record has no base qualities; no much larger clone is one base away. The CDR3 numbers 14 residues from cysteine through phenylalanine. Kept here is only the CDR3 DNA, which spans 42 bases and is read in frame from base 1. V is pruned by 1 base and J by 5 bases, leaving 3 bases of the junction without a gene match. CDR1 and CDR2, per the germline V gene, are SNHLY and FYNNEI. The source of the sample is a study of T cells in Graves' hyperthyroidism and ophthalmopathy (dated by TCRdb to 2018 to 2020). Describing the broader study: Peripheral blood was collected at initial diagnosis, before any treatment. The paper reports TCR Vbeta CDR3 sequencing of some 140 peripheral blood samples: over 40 ophthalmopathy, over 70 hyperthyroidism and approximately 17 progressor patients. The roughly 94 discovery patients were randomly divided into training and test sets at a 7:3 ratio. To identify distinguishing TCR V-J signatures, a discovery cohort of around 100 patients was used, comprising roughly 45 with Graves' ophthalmopathy and 57 with stable Graves' hyperthyroidism. In about six Graves' hyperthyroidism patients, the study also compared T-cell repertoires from thyroid tissue with T-cell repertoires from blood. Prospective prediction of ophthalmopathy was tested in an independent validation cohort consisting of some 19 hyperthyroidism patients and approximately 16 patients who later progressed to ophthalmopathy. Once sampling was done, hyperthyroidism patients were given methimazole at a starting dose of 30 mg daily, whereas ophthalmopathy patients were given high-dose intravenous methylprednisolone.

Study-level results and caveats: No statistical method was used to set the sample size in advance, and investigators knew the group allocation. Ophthalmopathy was separated from stable hyperthyroidism by a 13 V-J signature model, with over 85% sensitivity and about 84% specificity obtained in cross-validation and 80%/75% obtained in testing. In validation, progression to ophthalmopathy was predicted by the model with roughly 71% sensitivity and 72% to 85% specificity, a median of 6.5 months before onset. Most expanded thyroid clonotypes (frequency above 0.001) were also found in blood, which suggests that blood repertoires may mirror thyroid immune responses.

The TCR beta CDR3 regions were amplified from the RNA transcripts. A first-round RT-PCR of the TCR CDR3 used the HTBI primer set with the Qiagen OneStep RT-PCR kit. The libraries were constructed in a second round of multiplex PCR and then size-selected and purified. The libraries were sequenced on an Illumina HiSeq2000 using paired-end 100 bp reads. Turning to the authors' computational methods: SOAPnuke was used to process the raw data, removing reads that contained adapters or uncalled bases, had a mean Phred below 15, or lacked an exact match to the constant primer or identifier. High-quality paired reads were merged using COPE v1.2.5, and each unique nucleotide sequence was defined as a clonotype. MiTCR v1.1 was used to align clonotypes to the IMGT TRBV, TRBD and TRBJ reference segments. Analysis was restricted to V-J combinations with a frequency above 0.0001, which covered over 98% of repertoires. The TCS score was defined as the ratio of F50 (clonal expansion) to E x V (chaos), calculated using BLOSUM62-based TCRdist between CDR3 peptides within each V-J. Welch's t-statistics and random forest reduced 514 V-J features to about 12, which were used in a naive Bayes classifier (R e1071). TCRdb passed the public sequencing reads through fastp at Q25 and MiXCR, retaining productive beta sequences. Under each unique CDR3 protein, matching rows form one entry showing the most common genes and DNA. TCRdb, not the authors, supplied the V and J calls. The sample table shows 500,000 to 750,000 distinct CDR3 sequences, and about 15% are seen once. The ten largest clones capture approximately 7.4% of the sample.

Stable Graves' hyperthyroidism was defined as no progression to ophthalmopathy during 18 months of follow-up. The hyperthyroidism patients were between 18 and 65 years old and newly diagnosed, with a disease duration of less than 2 months. Exclusion was applied to patients with uncontrolled infections, other autoimmune diseases, pregnancy or lactation. Diagnoses relied on clinical symptoms, serum thyroxine and TRAb, thyroid ultrasound and orbital computed tomography. PBMCs were isolated from 7.5 to 10 ml of fresh peripheral blood by Ficoll-Paque density gradient centrifugation. Trizol reagent was used to extract total RNA, and RNA quality was then checked on an Agilent 2100 Bioanalyzer.

Sequenced input: blood. The chain is made from TRBV2 and TRBJ2-5, with 8 bases aligning to TRBD1. This TCR derives from a woman aged 25 to 39 with Graves' hyperthyroidism. This receptor carries the CDR3 CASSEGTGFETQYF. The sequenced DNA is TGTGCCAGCAGTGAAGGGACAGGGTTTGAGACCCAGTACTTC.